This TCR beta chain was recorded in a study of T-cell reconstitution after alpha-beta-depleted transplantation in children. Points from the study as a whole: Recipient T cells and thymic progenitors that survived were the source of the high TCRbeta diversity seen at day 60 in some patients.

This clonotype occurred a few times. What it recognizes is unknown. V lost 6 bases, J lost 3 bases, and 9 bases lay in between. The length of the CDR3 is 13 residues. From germline, CDR1 is MNHNS and CDR2 SASEGT. Unique molecular identifiers were used in preparing the TCRbeta library. TCRdb re-analysed the PCR reads in MiXCR, keeping a single row per CDR3 protein. The sample shows roughly 790,000 distinct CDR3 sequences, 16% of them seen only once. Source: PBMCs, mostly from graft donor cells, taken 360 days after TCRalphabeta/CD19-depleted stem cell transplant. V usage is TRBV6-1 and J usage is TRBJ1-5; D is undetermined. The sequence was collected from a male patient younger than 18 who had a stem cell transplant for acute lymphoblastic leukemia, so the T cells may come from the graft donor. CDR3 loop: CASRRQHNQPQHF. The CDR3 DNA is TGTGCCAGCAGGAGACAACACAATCAGCCCCAGCATTTT.